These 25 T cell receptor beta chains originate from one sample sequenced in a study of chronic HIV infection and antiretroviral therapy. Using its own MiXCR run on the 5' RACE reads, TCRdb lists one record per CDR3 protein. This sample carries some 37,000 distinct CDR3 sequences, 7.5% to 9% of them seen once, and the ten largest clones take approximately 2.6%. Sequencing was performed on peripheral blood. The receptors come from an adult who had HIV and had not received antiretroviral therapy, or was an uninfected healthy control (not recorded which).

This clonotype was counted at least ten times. For the CDR3, the DNA is TGTGCCAGCAGGAGCGGGAGGGGGGCTCGGGAGCAGTACTTC. As protein: CASRSGRGAREQYF. The chain joins TRBV27 to TRBJ2-7, with 10 bases identical to TRBD2. V gave up 6 bases and J gave up 7 bases; unmatched junction bases: 9. The CDR3 extends over 14 amino acids. CDR1 is MNHEY and CDR2 is SMNVEV in the germline V gene (reference sequence).

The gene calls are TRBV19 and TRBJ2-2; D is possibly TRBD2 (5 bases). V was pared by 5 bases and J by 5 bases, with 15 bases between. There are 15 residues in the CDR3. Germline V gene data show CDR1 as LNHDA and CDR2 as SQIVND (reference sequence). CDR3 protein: CASSRGPGGTGELFF. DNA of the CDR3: TGTGCCAGTAGTCGTGGGCCCGGCGGGACCGGGGAGCTGTTTTTT. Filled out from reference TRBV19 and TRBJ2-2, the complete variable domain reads DGGITQSPKYLFRKEGQNVTLSCEQNLNHDAMYWYRQDPGQGLRLIYYSQIVNDFQKGDIAEGYSVSREKKESFPLTVTSAQKNPTAFYLCASSRGPGGTGELFFGEGSRLTVL.

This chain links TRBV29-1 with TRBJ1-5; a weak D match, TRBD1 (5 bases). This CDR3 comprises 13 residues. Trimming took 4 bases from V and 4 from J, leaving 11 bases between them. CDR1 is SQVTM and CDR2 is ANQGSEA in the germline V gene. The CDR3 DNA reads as TGCAGCGTTGCGGGACTGAATAATCAGCCCCAGCATTTT. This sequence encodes CSVAGLNNQPQHF.

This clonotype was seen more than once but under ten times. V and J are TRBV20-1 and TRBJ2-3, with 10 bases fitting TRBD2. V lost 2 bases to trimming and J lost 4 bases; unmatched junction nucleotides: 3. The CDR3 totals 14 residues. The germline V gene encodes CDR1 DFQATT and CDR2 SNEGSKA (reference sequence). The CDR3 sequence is CSARPSGSSDTQYF. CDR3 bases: TGCAGTGCTAGACCTAGCGGGAGCTCAGATACGCAGTATTTT.

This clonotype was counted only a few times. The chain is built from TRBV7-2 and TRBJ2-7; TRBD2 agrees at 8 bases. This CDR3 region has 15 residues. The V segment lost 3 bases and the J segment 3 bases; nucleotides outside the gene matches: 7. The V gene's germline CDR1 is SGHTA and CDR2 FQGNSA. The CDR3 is CASSFNSGSFYEQYF. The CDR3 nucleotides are TGTGCCAGCAGCTTTAACAGCGGGAGTTTCTACGAGCAGTACTTC.

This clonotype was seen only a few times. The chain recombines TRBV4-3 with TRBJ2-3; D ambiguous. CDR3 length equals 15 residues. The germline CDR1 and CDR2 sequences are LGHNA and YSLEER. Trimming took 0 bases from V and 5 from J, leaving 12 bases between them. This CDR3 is CASSQEVAHRDTQYF. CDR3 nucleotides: TGCGCCAGCAGCCAAGAGGTAGCCCATCGAGATACGCAGTATTTT.

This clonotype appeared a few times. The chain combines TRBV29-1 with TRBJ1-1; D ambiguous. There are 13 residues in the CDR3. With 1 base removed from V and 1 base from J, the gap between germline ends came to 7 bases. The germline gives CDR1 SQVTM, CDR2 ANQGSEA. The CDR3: CSVEGDKNTEAFF. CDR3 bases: TGCAGCGTTGAAGGTGATAAGAACACTGAAGCTTTCTTT.

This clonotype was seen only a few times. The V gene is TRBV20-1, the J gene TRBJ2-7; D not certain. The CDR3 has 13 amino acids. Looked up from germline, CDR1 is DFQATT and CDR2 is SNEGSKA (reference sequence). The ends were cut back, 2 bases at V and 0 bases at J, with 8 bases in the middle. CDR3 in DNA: TGCAGTGCTAGAATGACCGCCTCCTACGAGCAGTACTTC. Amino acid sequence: CSARMTASYEQYF.

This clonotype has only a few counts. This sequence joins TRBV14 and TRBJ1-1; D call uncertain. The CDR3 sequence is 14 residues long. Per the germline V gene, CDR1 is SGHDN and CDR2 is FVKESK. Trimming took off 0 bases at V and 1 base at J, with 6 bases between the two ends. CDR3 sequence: CASSQEYQNTEAFF. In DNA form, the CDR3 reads TGTGCCAGCAGCCAAGAGTACCAGAACACTGAAGCTTTCTTT.

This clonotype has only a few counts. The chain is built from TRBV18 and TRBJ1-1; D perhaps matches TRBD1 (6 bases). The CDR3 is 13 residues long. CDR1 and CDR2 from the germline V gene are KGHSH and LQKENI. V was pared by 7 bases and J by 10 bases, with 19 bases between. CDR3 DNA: TGTGCCAGCTTCTCGATACAGGGTAAGGGAGCTTTCTTT. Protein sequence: CASFSIQGKGAFF. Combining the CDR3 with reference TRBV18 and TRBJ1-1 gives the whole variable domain NAGVMQNPRHLVRRRGQEARLRCSPMKGHSHVYWYRQLPEEGLKFMVYLQKENIIDESGMPKERFSAEFPKEGPSILRIQQVVRGDSAAYFCASFSIQGKGAFFGQGTRLTVV.

CDR3 nucleotide sequence: TGCAGCGTCGGGACCGTGAACACTGAAGCTTTCTTT. It yields the protein CSVGTVNTEAFF. V usage is TRBV29-1 and J usage is TRBJ1-1, with TRBD1 as a possible D gene (5 bases). V lost 6 bases and J 0 bases, leaving 8 bases between the germline ends. The CDR3 is 12 residues long. Germline V gives CDR1 SQVTM, CDR2 ANQGSEA.

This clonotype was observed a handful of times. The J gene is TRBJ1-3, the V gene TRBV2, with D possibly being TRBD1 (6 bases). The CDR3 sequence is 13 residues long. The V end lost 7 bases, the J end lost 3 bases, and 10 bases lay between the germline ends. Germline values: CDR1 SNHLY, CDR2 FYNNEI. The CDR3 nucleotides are TGTGCCAGCATTTGGGGGCTTGGAAACACCATATATTTT. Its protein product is CASIWGLGNTIYF.

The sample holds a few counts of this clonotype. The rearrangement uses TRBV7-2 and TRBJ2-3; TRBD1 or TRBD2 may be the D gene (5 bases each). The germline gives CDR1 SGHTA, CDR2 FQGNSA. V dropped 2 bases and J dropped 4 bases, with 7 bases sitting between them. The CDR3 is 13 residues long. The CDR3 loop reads CASSLMGADTQYF. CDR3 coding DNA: TGTGCCAGCAGCTTAATGGGGGCAGATACGCAGTATTTT.

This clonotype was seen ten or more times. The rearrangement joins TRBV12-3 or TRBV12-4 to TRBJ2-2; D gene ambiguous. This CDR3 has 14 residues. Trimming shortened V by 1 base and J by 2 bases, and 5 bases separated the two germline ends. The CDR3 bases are TGTGCCAGCAGTTTAGTACCCAACACCGGGGAGCTGTTTTTT. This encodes CASSLVPNTGELFF.

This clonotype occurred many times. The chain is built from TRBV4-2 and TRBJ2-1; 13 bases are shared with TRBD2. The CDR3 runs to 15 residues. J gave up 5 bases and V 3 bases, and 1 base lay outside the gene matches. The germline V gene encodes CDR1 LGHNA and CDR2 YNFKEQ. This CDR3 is CASSQGLAGNNEQFF. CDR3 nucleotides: TGTGCCAGCAGCCAGGGACTAGCGGGGAACAATGAGCAGTTCTTC.

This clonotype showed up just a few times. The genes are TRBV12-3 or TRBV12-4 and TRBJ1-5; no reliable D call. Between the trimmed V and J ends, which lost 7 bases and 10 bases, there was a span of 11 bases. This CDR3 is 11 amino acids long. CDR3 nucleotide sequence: TGTGCCAGCACCAAGTCAGGCCCCCAGCATTTT. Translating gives CASTKSGPQHF.

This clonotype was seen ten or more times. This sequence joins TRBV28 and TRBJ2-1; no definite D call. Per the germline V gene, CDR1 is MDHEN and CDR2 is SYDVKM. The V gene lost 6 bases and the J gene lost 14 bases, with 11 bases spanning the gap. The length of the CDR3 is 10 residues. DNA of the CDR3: TGTGCCAGCAGGGGATCCCGGGAGTTCTTC. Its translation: CASRGSREFF.

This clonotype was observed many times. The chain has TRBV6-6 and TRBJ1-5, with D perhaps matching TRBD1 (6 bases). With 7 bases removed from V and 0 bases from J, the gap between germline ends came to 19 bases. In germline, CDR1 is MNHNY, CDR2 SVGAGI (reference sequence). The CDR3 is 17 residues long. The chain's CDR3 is CASTFTLRQDSNQPQHF. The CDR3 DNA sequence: TGTGCCAGCACCTTTACTCTAAGACAGGATAGCAATCAGCCCCAGCATTTT.

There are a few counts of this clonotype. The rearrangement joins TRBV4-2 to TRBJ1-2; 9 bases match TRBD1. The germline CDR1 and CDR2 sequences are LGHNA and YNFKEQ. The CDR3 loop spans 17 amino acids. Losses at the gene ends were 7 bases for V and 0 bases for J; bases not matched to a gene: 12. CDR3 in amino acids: CASTSGTGPISNYGYTF. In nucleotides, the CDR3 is TGTGCCAGCACATCCGGGACAGGGCCCATCTCTAACTATGGCTACACCTTC.

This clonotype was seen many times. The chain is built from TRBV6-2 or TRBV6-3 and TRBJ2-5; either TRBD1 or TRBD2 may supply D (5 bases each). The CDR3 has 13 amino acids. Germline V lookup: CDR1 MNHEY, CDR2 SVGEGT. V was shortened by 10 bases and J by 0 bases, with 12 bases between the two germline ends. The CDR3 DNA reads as TGTGCCACTTTGGGACGGAACCAAGAGACCCAGTACTTC. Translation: CATLGRNQETQYF.

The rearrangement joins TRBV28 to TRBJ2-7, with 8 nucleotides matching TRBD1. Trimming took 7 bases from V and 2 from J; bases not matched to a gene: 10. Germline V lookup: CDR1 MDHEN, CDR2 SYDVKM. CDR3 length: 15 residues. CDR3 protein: CASTFYRGATYEQYF. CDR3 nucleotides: TGTGCCAGCACTTTCTACAGGGGGGCTACCTACGAGCAGTACTTC.

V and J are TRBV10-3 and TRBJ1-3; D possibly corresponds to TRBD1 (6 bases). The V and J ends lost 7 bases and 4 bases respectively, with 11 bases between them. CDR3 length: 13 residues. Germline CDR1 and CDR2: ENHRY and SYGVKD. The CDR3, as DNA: TGTGCCATCAATCGGGGGCACGGAAACACCATATATTTT. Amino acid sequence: CAINRGHGNTIYF.

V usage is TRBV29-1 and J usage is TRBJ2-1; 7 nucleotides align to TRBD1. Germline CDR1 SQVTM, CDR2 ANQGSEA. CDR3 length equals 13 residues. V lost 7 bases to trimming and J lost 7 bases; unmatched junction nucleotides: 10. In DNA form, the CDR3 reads TGCAGCGCTAACTCCGGGACAGTAAATGAGCAGTTCTTC. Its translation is CSANSGTVNEQFF.

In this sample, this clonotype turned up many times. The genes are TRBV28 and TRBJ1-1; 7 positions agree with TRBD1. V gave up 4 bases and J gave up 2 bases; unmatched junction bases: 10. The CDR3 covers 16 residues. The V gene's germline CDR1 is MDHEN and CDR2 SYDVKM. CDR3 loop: CASSYKGASYNTEAFF. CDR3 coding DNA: TGTGCCAGCAGTTACAAGGGGGCGAGCTATAACACTGAAGCTTTCTTT.

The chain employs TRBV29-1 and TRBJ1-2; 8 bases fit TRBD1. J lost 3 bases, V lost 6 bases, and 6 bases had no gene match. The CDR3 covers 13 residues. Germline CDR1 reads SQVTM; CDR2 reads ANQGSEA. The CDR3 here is CSVGQAVDYGYTF. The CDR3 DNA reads TGCAGCGTGGGACAGGCGGTGGACTATGGCTACACCTTC.